This T cell receptor beta chain comes out of a study of blood T cells in healthy people across ages. A sample-barcoded 5' primer and a J-beta primer mix were used in a second PCR of about 7 to 11 cycles. TCRdb passed the 5' RACE reads through MiXCR, listing each CDR3 protein once. Of roughly 800,000 distinct CDR3 sequences in the sample, 20% to 25% were seen once. This clonotype was observed a handful of times. This sample also belongs to another study, concerning T cells of mothers and their children. As that study records: Reverse transcription into cDNA received all extracted RNA, at approximately 1.5 ug per 15 ul. The study found slightly higher but non-significant overlap in related versus unrelated mother-child pairs. It was observed that no persistent microchimeric T cell clones could be detected.

Sequenced: blood. The sequence derives from a boy aged 10-17 years in good health.

CDR3 nucleotides: TGTGCCAGCAGTGAACTGCCTAGCGGGGGCCCCACAGATACGCAGTATTTT. It specifies CASSELPSGGPTDTQYF. This rearrangement joins TRBV6-1 to TRBJ2-3; the match to TRBD2 covers 10 bases. Germline-derived CDR1 and CDR2 are MNHNS and SASEGT. Trimming at V came to 2 bases and at J to 2 bases, leaving 7 bases not matched to a gene. The CDR3 loop spans 17 amino acids.